This passage covers 10 T cell receptor beta chains from one sample sequenced in a study of control samples from healthy donors and cancer patients. Repertoires were generated with immunoSEQ multiplex PCR, while TCRdb's copy carries only in-frame clones and drops some. The table shows 55,000 to 70,000 clones, with almost 90% occurring only once. The sample taken for sequencing was PBMCs. These receptors originate from a man aged 60 to 69 with colorectal cancer.

The chain uses TRBV5-8 and TRBJ2-1, with D possibly TRBD1 on 6 matching bases. The CDR3 extends over 15 amino acids. CDR1 is SGHTS, CDR2 YDEGEE, per germline. Trimming removed 2 bases from V and 1 base from J, with 10 bases in between. The CDR3 DNA follows: TGTGCCAGCAGCTTCGGGACACCGTCCTACAATGAGCAGTTCTTC. Protein product: CASSFGTPSYNEQFF.

The chain links TRBV6-6 to TRBJ1-5; 7 nucleotides match TRBD1. The CDR3 has 16 amino acids. Per the germline V gene, CDR1 is MNHNY and CDR2 is SVGAGI (reference sequence). With 2 bases clipped from V and 0 bases from J, the junction kept 4 bases outside the gene matches. The CDR3 nucleotides read TGTGCCAGCAGTTACCCGGGGACAGTTAGCAATCAGCCCCAGCATTTT. This encodes CASSYPGTVSNQPQHF.

The CDR3, as DNA: TGTGCCAGCAGTCTGGTTGGGATAGCTAACTATGGCTACACCTTC. Amino acid sequence: CASSLVGIANYGYTF. The chain combines TRBV2 with TRBJ1-2; D call uncertain. Trimming cost V 5 bases and J 0 bases, with 13 bases left between them. Germline V gene sequence: CDR1 SNHLY, CDR2 FYNNEI. The CDR3 extends over 15 amino acids.

The count of this clone is one. J is TRBJ2-7 and V is TRBV30, with 7 positions matching TRBD2. Germline values: CDR1 GTSNPN, CDR2 SVGIG (reference sequence). After removal of 3 bases from V and 7 bases from J, the junction contained 12 bases not matched to a gene. This CDR3 is 14 amino acids long. The CDR3 DNA reads TGTGCCTGGAGCCGGCTAGCGGCTTCTCGGGAGCAGTACTTC. Translating it yields CAWSRLAASREQYF.

This clone appeared a few times. The chain combines TRBV2 with TRBJ1-5; a possible D gene is TRBD1 (5 bases). The CDR3 consists of 14 residues. Germline CDR1 and CDR2: SNHLY and FYNNEI. V lost 4 bases to trimming and J lost 1 base, with 8 bases between them. The CDR3 DNA reads as TGTGCCAGCAGTGGACAGTCCAGCAATCAGCCCCAGCATTTT. This translates into CASSGQSSNQPQHF.

The V gene is TRBV6-5, the J gene TRBJ1-2; a possible D gene is TRBD1 (5 bases). CDR3 length: 14 residues. Germline CDR1 is MNHEY and CDR2 is SVGAGI. Trimming took off 6 bases at V and 4 bases at J, with 15 bases between the two ends. CDR3 protein: CASRTGGVRYGYTF. CDR3 nucleotide sequence: TGTGCCAGCAGAACAGGTGGGGTCCGCTATGGCTACACCTTC.

The J gene is TRBJ1-3, the V gene TRBV9; no reliable D call. The V gene's germline CDR1 is SGDLS and CDR2 YYNGEE. The CDR3 loop spans 14 amino acids. V was cut by 4 bases and J by 0 bases, with 8 bases left in between. This chain's CDR3 is CASSSANSGNTIYF. For the CDR3, the DNA is TGTGCCAGCAGCTCAGCTAACTCTGGAAACACCATATATTTT.

The chain carries TRBV4-3 and TRBJ1-1; TRBD1 is a possible D gene (6 bases). CDR3 length: 15 amino acids. The germline CDR1 and CDR2 sequences are LGHNA and YSLEER. The germline V and J ends were trimmed by 0 bases and 10 bases, with 18 bases remaining between them. CDR3 nucleotides: TGCGCCAGCAGCCAAGACCGACAGGAATGGGTCCGAGCTTTCTTT. Translated: CASSQDRQEWVRAFF.

This chain joins TRBV5-1 and TRBJ2-2; D unresolved. The ends were cut back, 4 bases at V and 13 bases at J, with 14 bases in the middle. This CDR3 is 12 amino acids long. Germline assignment: CDR1 SGHRS and CDR2 YFSETQ. CDR3 bases: TGCGCCAGCAGCCTCGACCAGGCTAGGCTGTTTTTT. Protein sequence: CASSLDQARLFF. Full variable domain (missing parts from reference TRBV5-1 and TRBJ2-2): KAGVTQTPRYLIKTRGQQVTLSCSPISGHRSVSWYQQTPGQGLQFLFEYFSETQRNKGNFPGRFSGRQFSNSRSEMNVSTLELGDSALYLCASSLDQARLFFGEGSRLTVL.

This clone was detected a few times. The chain combines TRBV10-2 with TRBJ2-3, with D possibly matching TRBD1 (5 bases). The ends were cut back, 10 bases at V and 4 bases at J, with 21 bases in the middle. The CDR3 length is 15 residues. Germline CDR1 and CDR2: WSHSY and SAAADI. CDR3 region: CATLVGQGVADTQYF. The CDR3 DNA is TGCGCCACCCTCGTAGGGCAGGGTGTCGCAGATACGCAGTATTTT.